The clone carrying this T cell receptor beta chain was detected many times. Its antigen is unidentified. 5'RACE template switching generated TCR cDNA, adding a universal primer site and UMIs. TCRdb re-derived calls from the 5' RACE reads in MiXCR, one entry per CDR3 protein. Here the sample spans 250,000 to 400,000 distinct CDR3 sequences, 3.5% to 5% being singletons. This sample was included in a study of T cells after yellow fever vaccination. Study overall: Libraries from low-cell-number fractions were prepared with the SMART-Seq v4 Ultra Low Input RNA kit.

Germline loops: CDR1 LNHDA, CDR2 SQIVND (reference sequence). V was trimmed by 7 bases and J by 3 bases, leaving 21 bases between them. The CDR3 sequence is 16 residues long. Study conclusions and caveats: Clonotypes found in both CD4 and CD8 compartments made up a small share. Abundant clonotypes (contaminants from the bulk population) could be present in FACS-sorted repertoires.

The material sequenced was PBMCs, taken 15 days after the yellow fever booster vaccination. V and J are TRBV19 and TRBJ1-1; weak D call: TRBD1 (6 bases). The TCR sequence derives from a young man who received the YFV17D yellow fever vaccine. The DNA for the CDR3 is TGTGCCAGTACCCCGGCCCGGGGGCAGATATACACTGAAGCTTTCTTT. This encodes CASTPARGQIYTEAFF.